This T cell receptor (beta chain) was profiled in a study of type 1 and type 2 diabetes patients. In the study overall: Samples came from type 1 diabetic, type 2 diabetic or nondiabetic people, recruited in China. The whole study generated about 20 million paired-end reads.

The ends were cut back, 9 bases at V and 0 bases at J, with 13 bases in the middle. Germline CDR1 is SNHLY and CDR2 is FYNNEI. There are 14 residues in the CDR3. As to this clonotype: Its cognate antigen is unknown.

Study-level findings and limits: Highly-expanded CD4+ clones were few in type 2 diabetes, median one, more than 3.5% of reads.

The PCR template was genomic DNA. A primer set of 30 forward and 13 reverse primers amplified the CDR3. One entry per CDR3 protein results from TCRdb running MiXCR on the multiplex PCR reads. The data contain a few hundred thousand distinct CDR3 sequences, roughly 50% of them singletons. Specimen: peripheral blood mononuclear cells (PBMCs). The TCR comes from a man aged 18-30 years with type 2 diabetes. This chain links TRBV2 with TRBJ2-3; perhaps D is TRBD1 or TRBD2 (5 bases each). The CDR3 sequence: CASGTFASTDTQYF. As DNA, the CDR3 is TGTGCCAGTGGGACGTTCGCTAGCACAGATACGCAGTATTTT.